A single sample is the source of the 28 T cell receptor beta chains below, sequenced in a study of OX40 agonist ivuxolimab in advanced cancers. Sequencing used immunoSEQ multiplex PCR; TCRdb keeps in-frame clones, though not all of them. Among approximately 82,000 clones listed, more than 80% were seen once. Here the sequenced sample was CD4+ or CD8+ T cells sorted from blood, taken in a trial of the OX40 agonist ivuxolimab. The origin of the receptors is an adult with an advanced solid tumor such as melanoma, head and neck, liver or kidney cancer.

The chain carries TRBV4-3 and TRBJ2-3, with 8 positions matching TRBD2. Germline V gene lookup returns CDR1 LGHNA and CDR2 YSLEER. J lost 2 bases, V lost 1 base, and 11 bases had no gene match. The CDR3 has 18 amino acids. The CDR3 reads CASSQGASGGHNTDTQYF. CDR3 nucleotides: TGCGCCAGCAGCCAAGGGGCAAGCGGGGGTCACAACACAGATACGCAGTATTTT.

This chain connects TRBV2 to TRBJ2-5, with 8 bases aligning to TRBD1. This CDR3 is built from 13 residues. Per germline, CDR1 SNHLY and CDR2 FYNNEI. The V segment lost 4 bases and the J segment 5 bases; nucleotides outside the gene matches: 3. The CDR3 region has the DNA TGTGCCAGCAGTGGAAGACAGGGGGAGACCCAGTACTTC. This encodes CASSGRQGETQYF.

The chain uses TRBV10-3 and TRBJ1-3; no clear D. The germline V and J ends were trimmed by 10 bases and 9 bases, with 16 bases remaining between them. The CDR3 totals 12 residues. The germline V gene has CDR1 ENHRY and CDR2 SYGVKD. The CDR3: CATGEGDRTIYF. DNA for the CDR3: TGTGCCACTGGGGAGGGAGACCGCACCATATATTTT.

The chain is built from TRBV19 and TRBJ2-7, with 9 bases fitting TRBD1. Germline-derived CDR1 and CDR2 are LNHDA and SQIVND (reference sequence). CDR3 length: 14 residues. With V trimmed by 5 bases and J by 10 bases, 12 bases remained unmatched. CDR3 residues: CASSLSDRGTFQYF. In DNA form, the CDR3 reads TGTGCCAGTAGTCTTTCGGACAGGGGAACTTTCCAGTACTTC.

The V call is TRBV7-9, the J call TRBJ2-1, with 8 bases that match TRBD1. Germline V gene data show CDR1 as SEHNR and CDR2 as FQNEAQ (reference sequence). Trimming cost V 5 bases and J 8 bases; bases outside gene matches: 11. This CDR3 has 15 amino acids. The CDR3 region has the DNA TGTGCCAGCAGCGGGCTCCTCTTACAGGGGGATGAGCAGTTCTTC. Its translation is CASSGLLLQGDEQFF.

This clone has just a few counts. The CDR3 loop reads CASSLSSGGQETQYF. The CDR3 bases are TGTGCCAGCAGCTTATCCAGCGGGGGCCAAGAGACCCAGTACTTC. The chain recombines TRBV7-9 with TRBJ2-5, with 8 bases matching TRBD2. In germline, CDR1 is SEHNR, CDR2 FQNEAQ (reference sequence). The CDR3 has 15 residues. V shed 2 bases and J 1 base; nucleotides not matched to a gene: 3.

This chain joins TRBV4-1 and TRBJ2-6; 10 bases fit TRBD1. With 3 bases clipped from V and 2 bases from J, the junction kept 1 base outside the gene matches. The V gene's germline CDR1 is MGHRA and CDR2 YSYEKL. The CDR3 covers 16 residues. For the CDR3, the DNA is TGCGCCAGCAGCCACGGACAGGGGGCTGGGGCCAACGTCCTGACTTTC. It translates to CASSHGQGAGANVLTF.

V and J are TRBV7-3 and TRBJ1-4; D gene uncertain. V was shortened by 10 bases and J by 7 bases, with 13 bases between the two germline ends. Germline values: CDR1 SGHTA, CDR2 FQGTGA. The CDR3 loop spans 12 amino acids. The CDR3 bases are TGTGCCATCCCCGGAGGTTTTGAAAAACTGTTTTTT. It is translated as CAIPGGFEKLFF.

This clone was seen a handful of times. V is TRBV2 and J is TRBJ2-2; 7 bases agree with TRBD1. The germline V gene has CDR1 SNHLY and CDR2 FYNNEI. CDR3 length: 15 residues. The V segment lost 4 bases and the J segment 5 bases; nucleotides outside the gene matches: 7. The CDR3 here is CASSGDTGATGELFF. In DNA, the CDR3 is TGTGCCAGCAGTGGGGATACAGGGGCGACCGGGGAGCTGTTTTTT.

CDR3 loop: CAWSVGVISTDTQYF. The CDR3, as DNA: TGTGCCTGGAGTGTTGGGGTTATAAGCACAGATACGCAGTATTTT. The chain employs TRBV30 and TRBJ2-3; D gene unclear. Trimming cost V 0 bases and J 0 bases, with 10 bases left between them. CDR3 length: 15 amino acids. Germline values: CDR1 GTSNPN, CDR2 SVGIG (reference sequence).

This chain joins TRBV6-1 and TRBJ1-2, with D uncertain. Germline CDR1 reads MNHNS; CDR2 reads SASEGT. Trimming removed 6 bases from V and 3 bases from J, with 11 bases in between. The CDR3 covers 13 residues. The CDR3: CASSLETHYGYTF. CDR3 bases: TGTGCCAGCAGCCTGGAGACCCACTATGGCTACACCTTC.

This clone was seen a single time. CDR3 loop: CASSQGGLPRQYF. CDR3 in DNA: TGTGCCAGCAGCCAAGGAGGGTTGCCGAGGCAGTACTTC. This sequence joins TRBV4-2 and TRBJ2-7, with D maybe TRBD2 (5 bases). Trimming left V 1 base short and J 9 bases short, with 13 bases between. Germline values: CDR1 LGHNA, CDR2 YNFKEQ. This CDR3 is 13 amino acids long.

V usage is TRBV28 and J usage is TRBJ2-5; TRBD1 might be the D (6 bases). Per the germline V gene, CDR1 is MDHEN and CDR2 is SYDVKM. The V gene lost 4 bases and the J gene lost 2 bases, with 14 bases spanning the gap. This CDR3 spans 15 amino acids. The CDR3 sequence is CASSSLGAAQETQYF. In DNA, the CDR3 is TGTGCCAGCAGTTCCTTGGGGGCTGCTCAAGAGACCCAGTACTTC.

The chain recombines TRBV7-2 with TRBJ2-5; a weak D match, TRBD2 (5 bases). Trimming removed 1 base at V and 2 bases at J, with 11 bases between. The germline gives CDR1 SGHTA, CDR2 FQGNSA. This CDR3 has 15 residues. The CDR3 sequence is CASSLVIGVQETQYF. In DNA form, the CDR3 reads TGTGCCAGCAGCTTAGTGATCGGGGTACAAGAGACCCAGTACTTC. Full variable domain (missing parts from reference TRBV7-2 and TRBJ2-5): GAGVSQSPSNKVTEKGKDVELRCDPISGHTALYWYRQSLGQGLEFLIYFQGNSAPDKSGLPSDRFSAERTGGSVSTLTIQRTQQEDSAVYLCASSLVIGVQETQYFGPGTRLLVL.

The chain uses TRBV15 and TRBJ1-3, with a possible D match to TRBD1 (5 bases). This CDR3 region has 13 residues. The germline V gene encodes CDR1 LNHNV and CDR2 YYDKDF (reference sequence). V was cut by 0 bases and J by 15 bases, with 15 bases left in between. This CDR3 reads CATSRDGSRGQYF. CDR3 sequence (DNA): TGTGCCACCAGCAGAGACGGTTCGAGAGGACAATATTTT.

CDR3 region: CASSQDIGETQYF. The CDR3 coding sequence is TGTGCCAGCAGCCAAGATATAGGAGAGACCCAGTACTTC. The J gene is TRBJ2-5, the V gene TRBV4-2; D call uncertain. The germline V and J ends were trimmed by 0 bases and 4 bases, with 6 bases remaining between them. In germline, CDR1 is LGHNA, CDR2 YNFKEQ. The CDR3 spans 13 residues.

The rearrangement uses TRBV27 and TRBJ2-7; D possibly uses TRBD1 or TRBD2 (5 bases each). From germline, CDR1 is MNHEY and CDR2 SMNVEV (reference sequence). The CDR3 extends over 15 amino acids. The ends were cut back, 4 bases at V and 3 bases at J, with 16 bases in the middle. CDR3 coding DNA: TGTGCCAGCAGTTCGTATCCGGGACGGAACTACGAGCAGTACTTC. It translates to CASSSYPGRNYEQYF.

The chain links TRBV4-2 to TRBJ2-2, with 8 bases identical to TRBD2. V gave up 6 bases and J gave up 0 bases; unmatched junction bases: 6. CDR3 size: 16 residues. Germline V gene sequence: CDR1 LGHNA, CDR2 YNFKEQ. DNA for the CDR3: TGTGCCAGCAGTAACGGACTAGCCGCGAACACCGGGGAGCTGTTTTTT. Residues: CASSNGLAANTGELFF.

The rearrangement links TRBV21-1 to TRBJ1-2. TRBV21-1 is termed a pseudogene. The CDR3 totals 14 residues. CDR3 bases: TGTGCCAGCATCCAAATTAATCCTATTTATGGCTACACCTTC. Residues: CASIQINPIYGYTF.

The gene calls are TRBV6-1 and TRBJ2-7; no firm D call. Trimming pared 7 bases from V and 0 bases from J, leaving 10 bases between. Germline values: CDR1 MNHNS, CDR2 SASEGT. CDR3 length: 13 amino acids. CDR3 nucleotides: TGTGCCAGCACCCGAACCAACTCCTACGAGCAGTACTTC. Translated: CASTRTNSYEQYF.

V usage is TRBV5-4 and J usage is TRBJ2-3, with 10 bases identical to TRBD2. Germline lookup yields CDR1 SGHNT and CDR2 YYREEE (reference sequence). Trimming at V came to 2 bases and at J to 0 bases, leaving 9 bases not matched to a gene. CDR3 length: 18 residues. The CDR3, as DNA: TGTGCCAGCAGCTTTGGGTCTAGCGGGGGACCTAGCACAGATACGCAGTATTTT. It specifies CASSFGSSGGPSTDTQYF.

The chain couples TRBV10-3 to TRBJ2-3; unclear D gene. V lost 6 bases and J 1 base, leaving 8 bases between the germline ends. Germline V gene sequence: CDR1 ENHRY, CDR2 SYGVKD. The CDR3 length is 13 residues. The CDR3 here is CAISRDGTDTQYF. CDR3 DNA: TGTGCCATCAGCAGAGATGGCACAGATACGCAGTATTTT.

The CDR3 reads CASSDKIAGANVLTF. For the CDR3, the DNA is TGTGCCAGCAGTGACAAAATTGCTGGGGCCAACGTCCTGACTTTC. V and J are TRBV6-1 and TRBJ2-6; no definite D call. CDR3 length: 15 amino acids. Germline loops: CDR1 MNHNS, CDR2 SASEGT. The ends were cut back, 3 bases at V and 2 bases at J, with 8 bases in the middle.

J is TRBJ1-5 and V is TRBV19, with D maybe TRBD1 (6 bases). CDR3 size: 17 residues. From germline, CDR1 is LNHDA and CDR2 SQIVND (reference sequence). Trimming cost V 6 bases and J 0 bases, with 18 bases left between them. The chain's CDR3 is CASSLRRTAHSNQPQHF. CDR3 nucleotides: TGTGCCAGTAGCCTACGACGGACAGCCCATAGCAATCAGCCCCAGCATTTT.

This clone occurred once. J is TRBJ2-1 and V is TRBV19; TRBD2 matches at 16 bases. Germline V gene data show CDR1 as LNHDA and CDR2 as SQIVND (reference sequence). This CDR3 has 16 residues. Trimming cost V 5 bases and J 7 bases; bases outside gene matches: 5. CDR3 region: CASSGTSGGAENEQFF. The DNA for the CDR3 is TGTGCCAGTAGTGGGACTAGCGGGGGGGCAGAGAATGAGCAGTTCTTC.

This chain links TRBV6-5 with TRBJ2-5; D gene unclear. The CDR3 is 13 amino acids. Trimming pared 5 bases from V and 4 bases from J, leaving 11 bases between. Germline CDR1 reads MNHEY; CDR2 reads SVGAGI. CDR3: CASSDEGLETQYF. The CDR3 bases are TGTGCCAGCAGTGACGAAGGTCTAGAGACCCAGTACTTC.

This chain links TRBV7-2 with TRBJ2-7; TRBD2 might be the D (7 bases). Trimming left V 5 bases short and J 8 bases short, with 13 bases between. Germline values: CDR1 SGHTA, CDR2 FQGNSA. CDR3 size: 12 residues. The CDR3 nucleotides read TGTGCCAGCAGCGGACCGGGGGGCAAGCAGTACTTC. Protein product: CASSGPGGKQYF.

The CDR3 nucleotides read TGTGCCACTTTGGAGCGACCCAACACAGATACGCAGTATTTT. Its translation: CATLERPNTDTQYF. V gene TRBV28 combines with J gene TRBJ2-3; D gene ambiguous. V dropped 10 bases and J dropped 2 bases, with 16 bases sitting between them. The CDR3 runs 14 residues. The germline CDR1 and CDR2 sequences are MDHEN and SYDVKM.